A single T cell receptor (beta chain) is shown here with its context. The data originate from a study of cytomegalovirus exposure and HLA in healthy donors. A multiplex PCR was run with 60 Vbeta primers and 13 Jbeta primers. Profiled with immunoSEQ multiplex PCR; TCRdb holds only in-frame clones, not every one. Among 160,000 or so clones, 70% to 90% were seen once, and the ten largest hold 2% to 2.5%. Germline CDR1 is SGHRS and CDR2 is YFSETQ. Trimming stripped 7 bases from V and 8 bases from J, with 18 bases between. The CDR3 contains 14 residues. The genes are TRBV5-1 and TRBJ1-4; TRBD1 might be the D (6 bases). This clonotype was obtained from a woman aged 18-30 years in good health and CMV-seronegative. Sequencing was performed on PBMCs. This CDR3 is CASSSRGGGEKLFF. The CDR3 coding sequence is TGCGCCAGCTCCTCTAGGGGGGGAGGAGAAAAACTGTTTTTT.